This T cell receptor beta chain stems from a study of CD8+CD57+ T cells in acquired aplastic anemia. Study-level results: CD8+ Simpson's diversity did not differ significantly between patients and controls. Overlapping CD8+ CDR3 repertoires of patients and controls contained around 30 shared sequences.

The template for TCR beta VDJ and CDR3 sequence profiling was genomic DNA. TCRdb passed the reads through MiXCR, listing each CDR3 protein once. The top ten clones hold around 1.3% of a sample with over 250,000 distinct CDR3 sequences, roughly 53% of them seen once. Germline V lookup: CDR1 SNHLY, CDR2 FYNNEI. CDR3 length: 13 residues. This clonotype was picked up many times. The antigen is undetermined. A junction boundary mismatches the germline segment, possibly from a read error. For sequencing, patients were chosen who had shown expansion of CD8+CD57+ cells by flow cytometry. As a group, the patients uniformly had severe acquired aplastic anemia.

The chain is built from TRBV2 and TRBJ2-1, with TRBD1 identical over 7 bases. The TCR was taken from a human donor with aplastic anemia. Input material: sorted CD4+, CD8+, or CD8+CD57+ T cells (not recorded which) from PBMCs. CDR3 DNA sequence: TGTGCCTGCAGGACGGGACAGCTCAATGAGCAGTTCTTC. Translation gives CACRTGQLNEQFF.